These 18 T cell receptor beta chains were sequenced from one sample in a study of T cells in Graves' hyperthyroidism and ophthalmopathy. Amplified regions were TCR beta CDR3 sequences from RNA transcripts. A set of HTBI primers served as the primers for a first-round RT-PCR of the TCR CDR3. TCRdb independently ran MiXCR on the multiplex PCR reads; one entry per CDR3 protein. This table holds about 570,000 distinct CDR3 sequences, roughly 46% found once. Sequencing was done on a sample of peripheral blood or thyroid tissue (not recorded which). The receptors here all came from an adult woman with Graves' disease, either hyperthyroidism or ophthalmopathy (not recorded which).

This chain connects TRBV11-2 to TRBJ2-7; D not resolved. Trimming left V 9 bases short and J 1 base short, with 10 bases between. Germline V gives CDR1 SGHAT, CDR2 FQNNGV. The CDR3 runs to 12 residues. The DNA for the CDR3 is TGTGCCAGTAACGACGGATCCTACGAGCAGTACTTC. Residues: CASNDGSYEQYF.

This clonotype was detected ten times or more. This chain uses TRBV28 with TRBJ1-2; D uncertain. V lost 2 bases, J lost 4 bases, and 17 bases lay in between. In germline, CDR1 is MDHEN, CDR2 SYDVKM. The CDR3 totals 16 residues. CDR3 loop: CASSLGVTEGPYGYTF. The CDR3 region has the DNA TGTGCCAGCAGTTTAGGGGTGACGGAAGGACCCTATGGCTACACCTTC.

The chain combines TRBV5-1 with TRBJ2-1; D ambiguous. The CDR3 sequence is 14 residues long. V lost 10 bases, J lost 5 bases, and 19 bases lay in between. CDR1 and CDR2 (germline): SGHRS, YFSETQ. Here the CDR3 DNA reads TGCGCCGCCACAGCCTACGGAAGGGACAATGAGCAGTTCTTC. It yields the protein CAATAYGRDNEQFF.

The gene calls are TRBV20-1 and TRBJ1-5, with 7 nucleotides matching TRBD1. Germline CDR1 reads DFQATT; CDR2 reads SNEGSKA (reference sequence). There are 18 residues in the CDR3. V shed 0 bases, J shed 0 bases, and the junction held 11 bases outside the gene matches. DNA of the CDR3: TGCAGTGCTAGAGATGTGACAGGGAACCCGTATAGCAATCAGCCCCAGCATTTT. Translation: CSARDVTGNPYSNQPQHF.

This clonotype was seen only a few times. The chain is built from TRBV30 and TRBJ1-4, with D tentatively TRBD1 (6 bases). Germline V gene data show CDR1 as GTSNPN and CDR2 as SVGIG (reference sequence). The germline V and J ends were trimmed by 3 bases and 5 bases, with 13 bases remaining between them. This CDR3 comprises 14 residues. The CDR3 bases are TGTGCCTGGAGGACCAGAGGGGGAAATGAAAAACTGTTTTTT. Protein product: CAWRTRGGNEKLFF. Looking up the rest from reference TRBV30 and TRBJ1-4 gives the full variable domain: SQTIHQWPATLVQPVGSPLSLECTVEGTSNPNLYWYRQAAGRGLQLLFYSVGIGQISSEVPQNLSASRPQDRQFILSSKKLLLSDSGFYLCAWRTRGGNEKLFFGSGTQLSVL.

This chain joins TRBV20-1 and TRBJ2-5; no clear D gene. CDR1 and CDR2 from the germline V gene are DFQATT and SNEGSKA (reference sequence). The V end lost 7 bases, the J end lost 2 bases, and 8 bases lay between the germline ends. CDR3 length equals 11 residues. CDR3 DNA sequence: TGCAGTGTCGAAGCACAAGAGACCCAGTACTTC. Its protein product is CSVEAQETQYF.

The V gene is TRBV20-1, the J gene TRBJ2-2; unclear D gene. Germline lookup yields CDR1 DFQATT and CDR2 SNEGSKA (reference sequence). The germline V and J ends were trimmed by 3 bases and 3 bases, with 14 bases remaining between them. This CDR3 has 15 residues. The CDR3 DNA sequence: TGCAGTGCTAGCAATCTGGACGGATACACCGGGGAGCTGTTTTTT. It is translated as CSASNLDGYTGELFF.

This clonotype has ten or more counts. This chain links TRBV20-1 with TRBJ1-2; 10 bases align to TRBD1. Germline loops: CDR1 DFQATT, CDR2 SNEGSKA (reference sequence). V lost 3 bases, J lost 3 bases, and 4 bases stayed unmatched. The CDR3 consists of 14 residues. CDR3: CSASSGTGDYGYTF. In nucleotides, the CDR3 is TGCAGTGCTAGTTCCGGGACAGGGGACTATGGCTACACCTTC.

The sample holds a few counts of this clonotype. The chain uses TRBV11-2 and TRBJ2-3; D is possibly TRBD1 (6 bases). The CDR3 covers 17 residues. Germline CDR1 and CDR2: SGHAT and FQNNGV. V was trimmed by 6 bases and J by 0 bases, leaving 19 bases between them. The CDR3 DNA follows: TGTGCCAGCAGTCTCGCTGCCGGGACACCTAGCACAGATACGCAGTATTTT. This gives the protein CASSLAAGTPSTDTQYF.

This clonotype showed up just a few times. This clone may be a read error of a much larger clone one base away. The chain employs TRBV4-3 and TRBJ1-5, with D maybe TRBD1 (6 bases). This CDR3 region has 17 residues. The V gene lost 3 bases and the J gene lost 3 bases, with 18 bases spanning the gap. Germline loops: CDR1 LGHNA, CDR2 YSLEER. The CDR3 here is CASSHRTVLRNNQPQHF. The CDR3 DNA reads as TGCGCCAGCAGCCACCGGACAGTCTTGAGGAACAATCAGCCCCAGCATTTT.

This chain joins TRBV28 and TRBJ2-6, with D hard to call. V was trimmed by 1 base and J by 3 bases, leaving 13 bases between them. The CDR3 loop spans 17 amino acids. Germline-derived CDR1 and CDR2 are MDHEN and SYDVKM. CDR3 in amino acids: CASSLFAGWRGANVLTF. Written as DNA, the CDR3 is TGTGCCAGCAGTTTATTTGCTGGGTGGCGTGGGGCCAACGTCCTGACTTTC.

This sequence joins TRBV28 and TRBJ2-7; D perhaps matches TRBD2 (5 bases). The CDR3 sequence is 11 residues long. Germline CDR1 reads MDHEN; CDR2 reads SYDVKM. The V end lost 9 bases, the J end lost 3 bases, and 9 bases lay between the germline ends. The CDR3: CASGLVYEQYF. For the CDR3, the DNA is TGTGCCAGTGGACTTGTCTACGAGCAGTACTTC.

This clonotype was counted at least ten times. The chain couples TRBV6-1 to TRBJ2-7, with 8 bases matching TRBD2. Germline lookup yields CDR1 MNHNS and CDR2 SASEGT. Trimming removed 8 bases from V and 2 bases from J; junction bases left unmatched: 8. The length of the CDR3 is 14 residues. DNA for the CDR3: TGTGCCAGCGAGTGGCGGGAGGCCCCCTACGAGCAGTACTTC. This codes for CASEWREAPYEQYF.

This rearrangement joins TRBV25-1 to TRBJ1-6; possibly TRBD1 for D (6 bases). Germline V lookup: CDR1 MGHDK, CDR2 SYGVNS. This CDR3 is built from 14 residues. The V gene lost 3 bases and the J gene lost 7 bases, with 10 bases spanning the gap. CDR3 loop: CASSEGGANSPLHF. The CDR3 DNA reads TGTGCCAGCAGTGAGGGGGGGGCCAATTCACCCCTCCACTTT.

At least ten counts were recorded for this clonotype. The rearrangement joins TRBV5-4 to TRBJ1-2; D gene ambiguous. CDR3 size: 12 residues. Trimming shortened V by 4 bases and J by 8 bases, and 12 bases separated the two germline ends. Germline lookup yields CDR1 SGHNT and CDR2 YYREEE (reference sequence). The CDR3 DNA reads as TGTGCCAGCAGCAAGCCGTTTAGCGGCTACACCTTC. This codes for CASSKPFSGYTF.

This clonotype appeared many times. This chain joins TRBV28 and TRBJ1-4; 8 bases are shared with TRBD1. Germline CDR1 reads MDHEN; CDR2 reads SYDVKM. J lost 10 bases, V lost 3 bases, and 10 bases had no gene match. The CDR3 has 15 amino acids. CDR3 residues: CASSLWAGGLGKLFF. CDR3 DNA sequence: TGTGCCAGCAGTTTGTGGGCAGGGGGCTTAGGAAAACTGTTTTTT.

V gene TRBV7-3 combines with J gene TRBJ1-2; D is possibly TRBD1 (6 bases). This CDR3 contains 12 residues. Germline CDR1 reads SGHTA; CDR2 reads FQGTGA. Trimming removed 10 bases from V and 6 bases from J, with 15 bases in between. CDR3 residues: CAIRRGAHGYTF. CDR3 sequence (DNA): TGTGCCATCCGCAGGGGAGCTCATGGCTACACCTTC. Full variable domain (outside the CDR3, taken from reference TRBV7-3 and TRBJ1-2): GAGVSQTPSNKVTEKGKYVELRCDPISGHTALYWYRQSLGQGPEFLIYFQGTGAADDSGLPNDRFFAVRPEGSVSTLKIQRTERGDSAVYLCAIRRGAHGYTFGSGTRLTVV.

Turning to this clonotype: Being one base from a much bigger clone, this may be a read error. CDR3: CASRWTHQEAQYF. The CDR3 DNA reads TGTGCCAGTAGGTGGACCCACCAAGAGGCCCAGTACTTC. V and J are TRBV19 and TRBJ2-5; D is uncertain. CDR1 is LNHDA and CDR2 is SQIVND in the germline V gene (reference sequence). The CDR3 length is 13 residues.